Sequencing of this T cell receptor beta chain was carried out in a study of OX40 agonist ivuxolimab in advanced cancers. Across the study: Of mixed ages from about 23 to 90 and averaging approximately 60 years, the group was over 80% male. Patients achieving partial responses numbered three: one hepatocellular carcinoma case and two cutaneous melanoma cases. General study findings and limits: Clones of CD4+ and CD8+ blood T cells grew by week 6 at doses of 0.1 to 3.0 mg/kg. The study found that CD8+ T cells averaged more expanded clones than CD4+.

The method was immunoSEQ multiplex PCR; TCRdb's version includes in-frame clones alone and lacks a portion of them. The table has 40,000 to 45,000 clones, about 87% seen once. Details on this clone: Its target is not known.

V was cut by 8 bases and J by 6 bases, with 11 bases left in between. The CDR3 has 11 amino acids. The germline V gene encodes CDR1 GTSNPN and CDR2 SVGIG (reference sequence). The TCR was taken from an adult with an advanced solid tumor such as melanoma, head and neck, liver or kidney cancer. The rearrangement links TRBV30 to TRBJ2-1; D call uncertain. The material sequenced was CD4+ or CD8+ T cells sorted from blood, taken in a trial of the OX40 agonist ivuxolimab. The CDR3 here is CAGSVSNEQFF. The CDR3 region has the DNA TGTGCCGGATCCGTTTCCAATGAGCAGTTCTTC.